This T cell receptor beta chain was found in a study of post-analysis software for immune sequencing data. Prepared libraries of TCR beta cDNA carried unique molecular identifiers. TCRdb reprocessed the PCR reads with MiXCR, giving one entry per CDR3 protein. The data show 450,000 or so distinct CDR3 sequences, approximately 45% seen once. A few counts support this clonotype. Antigen specificity is unknown. Points from the study as a whole: TRBV segments more frequent in patients than in controls numbered five and included TRBV5-6, TRBV5-1 and TRBV20-1.

This CDR3 spans 15 amino acids. The V end was cut by 0 bases, the J end by 2 bases, with 10 bases between. Germline V CDR1 and CDR2: MGHRA, YSYEKL. The chain combines TRBV4-1 with TRBJ2-5, with D tentatively TRBD1 (6 bases). The sequence came from a girl aged 10 to 17 with multiple sclerosis. The sample comprised blood. CDR3 amino acids: CASSQEGGPQETQYF. The CDR3, as DNA: TGCGCCAGCAGCCAAGAAGGGGGACCGCAAGAGACCCAGTACTTC.